Listed below are T cell receptor beta chains from one sample, sequenced in a study of T cells in localized non-small cell lung cancer. Using immunoSEQ multiplex PCR, the repertoire was profiled, and TCRdb retains in-frame clones only, with some absent. The table lists 130,000 or so clones, roughly nine tenths of them singletons. This sample comprised peripheral blood, obtained before any cancer treatment. The receptors derive from an older female donor with stage I lung adenocarcinoma. Both conserved end residues are part of each CDR3. Each record gives: V gene, clone size, J gene, D gene, CDR3 DNA, CDR3 protein. The D gene is left open where the match is weak. Size is stated for part of the rows, as once, few or many counts, or as a class when the clone is expanded.

TRBV9	-	TRBJ2-5	-	TGTGCCGGCACCCACCAGGGGGGCCGGGAGACCCAGTACTTC	CAGTHQGGRETQYF
TRBV18	-	TRBJ2-3	TRBD2	TGTGCCAGCCGGGGGGCAGATACGCAGTATTTT	CASRGADTQYF
TRBV28	once	TRBJ1-5	TRBD1	TGTGCCAGCAGTCCACCACAGGGGGCAGGACAGCCCCAGCATTTT	CASSPPQGAGQPQHF
TRBV4-2	-	TRBJ2-5	TRBD2	TGTGCCAGCCAAGAGGGTGGCGGGAGTGCGGTCGAGACCCAGTACTTC	CASQEGGGSAVETQYF
TRBV28	-	TRBJ1-1	TRBD1	TGTGCCAGCAGTTTATCCGACAGGGGGCCCGGGGAGAACACTGAAGCTTTCTTT	CASSLSDRGPGENTEAFF
TRBV28	-	TRBJ2-5	-	TGTGCCAGCCGTCCCGTGGCCAGGGCGGACGAGACCCAGTACTTC	CASRPVARADETQYF
TRBV4-2	-	TRBJ2-3	-	TGTGCCAGCAGCCAAGATCGCCTAGGCTCAGATACGCAGTATTTT	CASSQDRLGSDTQYF
TRBV9	-	TRBJ2-7	-	TGTGCCAGCAGCGCTTCGACTAGAGGGTGGAGCGAGCAGTACTTC	CASSASTRGWSEQYF
TRBV10-2	once	TRBJ2-1	-	TGCGCCAGCAGTGACGGGATTCAACCGAGAAATGAGCAGTTCTTC	CASSDGIQPRNEQFF
TRBV6-5	-	TRBJ1-5	TRBD1	TGTGCCAGCAGGCGCACAGGGGCGAATCAGCCCCAGCATTTT	CASRRTGANQPQHF
TRBV2	-	TRBJ2-5	TRBD1	TGTGCCAGCAGCGGACAGGGGATGAGGGAGACCCAGTACTTC	CASSGQGMRETQYF
TRBV7-6	once	TRBJ2-7	-	TGTGCCAGCAGCCACTTGACAGGCTACGAGCAGTACTTC	CASSHLTGYEQYF
TRBV6-6	-	TRBJ1-2	-	TGTGCCAGCAGTTACGGACCCTATGGCTACACCTTC	CASSYGPYGYTF
TRBV5-1	-	TRBJ2-1	TRBD2	TGCGCCAGCAGCTTGGGGCCTAGCGGGAGAGATCTTTACAATGAGCAGTTCTTC	CASSLGPSGRDLYNEQFF
TRBV5-1	few	TRBJ1-1	-	TGCGCCAGCAGCTTGGGACAGTCGAACACTGAAGCTTTCTTT	CASSLGQSNTEAFF
TRBV2	few	TRBJ2-2	TRBD1	TGTGCCAGCAGTTGGGACAGCCCGAACACCGGGGAGCTGTTTTTT	CASSWDSPNTGELFF
TRBV10-3	-	TRBJ1-1	-	TGTGCCATCAGTGAGTCGTCGGGGTGGCCTTTCTTT	CAISESSGWPFF
TRBV10-3	-	TRBJ1-5	-	TGTGCCACCATAGCGGGGTCCAATCAGCCCCAGCATTTT	CATIAGSNQPQHF
TRBV18	-	TRBJ2-7	TRBD2	TGTGCCAGCTTATCCGGGACTAGCGGGGGGTACGAGCAGTACTTC	CASLSGTSGGYEQYF
TRBV5-1	-	TRBJ1-1	TRBD1	TGCGCCAGCAGCACTGAGGGGGCCGCTCCCAGAGAGGCTTTCTTT	CASSTEGAAPREAFF
TRBV14	-	TRBJ2-2	-	TGTGCCAGCAGCCACCTTCCGGGCGCCGGGGAGCTGTTTTTT	CASSHLPGAGELFF
TRBV19	-	TRBJ2-7	-	TGTGCCAGTAGCGGCAAGCCCTACGAGCAGTACTTC	CASSGKPYEQYF
TRBV4-1	-	TRBJ1-5	-	TGCGCCAGCAGCCAAGACGAGACAGGCCTCAATCAGCCCCAGCATTTT	CASSQDETGLNQPQHF
TRBV5-1	-	TRBJ2-1	-	TGCGCCAGCAGTAGTAACAGGGAGCAGTTCTTC	CASSSNREQFF
TRBV4-1	-	TRBJ1-1	TRBD1	TGCGCCAGCAGCCAAACGGCCCGGGACAGGACCACTGAAGCTTTCTTT	CASSQTARDRTTEAFF
TRBV5-1	-	TRBJ2-1	TRBD1	TGCGCCAGCAGCAGAGACGGGACAGGGGGTTATGGTGAGCAGTTCTTC	CASSRDGTGGYGEQFF
TRBV6-1	-	TRBJ2-3	TRBD2	TGTGCCAGAACTAGCGGGAGAAATTTAGATACGCAGTATTTT	CARTSGRNLDTQYF
TRBV28	-	TRBJ1-4	-	TGTGCCAGCAGTTCAGAGTGGGAAAAACTGTTTTTT	CASSSEWEKLFF
TRBV28	-	TRBJ2-2	-	TGTGCCAGCAGTTCCCACACCGGGGAGCTGTTTTTT	CASSSHTGELFF
TRBV7-2	-	TRBJ2-3	-	TGTGCCAGCAGCTTACAGGGCACCGGTGGCACAGATACGCAGTATTTT	CASSLQGTGGTDTQYF
TRBV28	-	TRBJ2-3	TRBD2	TGTGCCAGCACCAATAGCGGGAGAGGGACAGATACGCAGTATTTT	CASTNSGRGTDTQYF
TRBV7-6	-	TRBJ2-7	TRBD2	TGTGCCAGCAGCCAGACTAGCGGGAGGGCCTACGAGCAGTACTTC	CASSQTSGRAYEQYF